This TCR beta chain was identified in a study of T cells in tumors after PD-1 blockade. Study at large: Either cemiplimab 350 mg every 2 weeks or pembrolizumab 200 mg every 3 weeks was given. A subset received ongoing vismodegib 150 mg daily alongside anti-PD-1 therapy.

This table comes from immunoSEQ multiplex PCR, and its TCRdb copy is limited to in-frame clones, with some not included. Of roughly 50,000 clones in the sample, approximately 84% are singletons; the top ten hold just over 4%. This TCR came from a human donor with basal cell carcinoma. Sequenced here: PBMCs, sampled before anti-PD-1 treatment.

CDR3 sequence reads: CASRSGAPRGEQYF. The CDR3 DNA sequence: TGTGCCAGCAGGTCAGGGGCCCCACGAGGCGAGCAGTACTTC. The chain joins TRBV6-5 to TRBJ2-7; weak D call: TRBD1 (6 bases). The V gene's germline CDR1 is MNHEY and CDR2 SVGAGI. Trimming removed 6 bases at V and 6 bases at J, with 18 bases between. This CDR3 contains 14 residues.